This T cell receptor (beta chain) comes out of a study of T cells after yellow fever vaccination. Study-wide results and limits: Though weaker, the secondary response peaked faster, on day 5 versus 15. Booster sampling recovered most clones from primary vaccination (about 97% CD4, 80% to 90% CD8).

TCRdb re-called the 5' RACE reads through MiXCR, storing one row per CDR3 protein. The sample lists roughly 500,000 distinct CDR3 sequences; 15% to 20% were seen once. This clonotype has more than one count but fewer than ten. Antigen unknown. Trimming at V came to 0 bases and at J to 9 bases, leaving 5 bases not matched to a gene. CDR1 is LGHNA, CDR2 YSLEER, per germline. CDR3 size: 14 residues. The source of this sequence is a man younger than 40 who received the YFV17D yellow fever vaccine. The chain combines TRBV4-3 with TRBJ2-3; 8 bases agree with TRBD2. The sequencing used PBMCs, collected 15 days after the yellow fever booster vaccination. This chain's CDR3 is CASSQELAAGTQYF. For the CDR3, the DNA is TGCGCCAGCAGCCAAGAACTAGCGGCGGGGACGCAGTATTTT.